Below are 31 T cell receptor beta chains sequenced from a single sample in a study of a mutant IDH1 vaccine in newly diagnosed glioma. Assay: immunoSEQ multiplex PCR; the TCRdb copy retains only in-frame clones and omits some. The sample lists over 80,000 clones, over 85% occurring once. Time point noted: baseline, week 1 (first vaccination visit). Documented treatment: pre-vaccination baseline after standard-of-care therapy. The sequencing here drew on PBMCs, taken from a glioma patient treated with radiotherapy, temozolomide or both. These receptors were obtained from a woman aged 45-60 years with glioma.

The V call is TRBV23-1, the J call TRBJ2-3; tentative D call: TRBD2 (5 bases). TRBV23-1 is an ORF, with its function uncertain. CDR3 length: 15 amino acids. Trimming took 2 bases from V and 2 from J, leaving 11 bases between them. CDR3 sequence: CASSQGLRDTDTQYF. The CDR3 DNA sequence: TGCGCCAGCAGTCAAGGACTCCGCGACACAGATACGCAGTATTTT.

The chain employs TRBV29-1 and TRBJ2-4; D call uncertain. The CDR3 extends over 13 amino acids. Germline CDR1 reads SQVTM; CDR2 reads ANQGSEA. Trimming shortened V by 7 bases and J by 0 bases, and 10 bases separated the two germline ends. The CDR3 spells CSGRPAAKNIQYF. The CDR3 coding sequence is TGCAGCGGCCGACCGGCAGCCAAAAACATTCAGTACTTC.

The rearrangement links TRBV4-1 to TRBJ2-1; D gene uncertain. Deletions cut 0 bases from V and 5 bases from J, with 11 bases between. This CDR3 region has 15 residues. Per the germline V gene, CDR1 is MGHRA and CDR2 is YSYEKL. In DNA form, the CDR3 reads TGCGCCAGCAGCCAAGATATAGGAGACCACAATGAGCAGTTCTTC. This encodes CASSQDIGDHNEQFF.

The chain carries TRBV10-3 and TRBJ2-1; no reliable D call. This CDR3 comprises 13 residues. Between the trimmed V and J ends, which lost 0 bases and 4 bases, there was a span of 4 bases. Germline values: CDR1 ENHRY, CDR2 SYGVKD. The CDR3 protein is CAISESVYNEQFF. CDR3 nucleotide sequence: TGTGCCATCAGTGAGTCCGTTTACAATGAGCAGTTCTTC.

The V and J genes are TRBV19 and TRBJ2-2; D unresolved. Germline V gene lookup returns CDR1 LNHDA and CDR2 SQIVND (reference sequence). With 3 bases removed from V and 3 bases from J, the gap between germline ends came to 11 bases. This CDR3 spans 15 amino acids. The CDR3 reads CASSISASHTGELFF. The CDR3 nucleotides are TGTGCCAGTAGTATTTCCGCCAGTCACACCGGGGAGCTGTTTTTT.

V is TRBV27 and J is TRBJ2-1; weak D call: TRBD2 (6 bases). V shed 1 base and J shed 6 bases, with 16 bases lying between them. The CDR3 runs to 16 residues. Germline CDR1 and CDR2: MNHEY and SMNVEV (reference sequence). CDR3 bases: TGTGCCAGCAGTTTATATCCGCGGGACCGCGGCAATGAGCAGTTCTTC. Encoded protein: CASSLYPRDRGNEQFF.

The V and J genes are TRBV5-1 and TRBJ2-1, with 12 bases lining up with TRBD2. The CDR3 has 19 residues. V was pared by 4 bases and J by 0 bases, with 11 bases of the junction left unmatched. Germline assignment: CDR1 SGHRS and CDR2 YFSETQ. Written as DNA, the CDR3 is TGCGCCAGCAGCCCAGGACTAGCGGGGCCCAAGAGCTCCTACAATGAGCAGTTCTTC. The encoded protein is CASSPGLAGPKSSYNEQFF.

This clone has a handful of counts. The chain combines TRBV5-1 with TRBJ2-2, with D perhaps given as TRBD1 or TRBD2 (6 bases each). Germline V gives CDR1 SGHRS, CDR2 YFSETQ. CDR3 length: 16 residues. Trimming left V 4 bases short and J 0 bases short, with 13 bases between. CDR3 amino acids: CASSPSGATNTGELFF. Here the CDR3 DNA reads TGCGCCAGCAGCCCCTCGGGGGCGACGAACACCGGGGAGCTGTTTTTT.

The chain joins TRBV7-9 to TRBJ2-3; 7 nucleotides line up with TRBD1. V lost 5 bases, J lost 6 bases, and 14 bases stayed unmatched. This CDR3 contains 16 residues. From germline, CDR1 is SEHNR and CDR2 FQNEAQ (reference sequence). The CDR3 sequence: CASSPLGQGVVDTQYF. The CDR3 nucleotides read TGTGCCAGCAGCCCCCTGGGGCAGGGGGTAGTTGATACGCAGTATTTT.

The V call is TRBV28, the J call TRBJ1-1, with D possibly matching TRBD1 (6 bases). Germline CDR1 MDHEN, CDR2 SYDVKM. This CDR3 has 13 amino acids. Trimming cost V 7 bases and J 5 bases, with 14 bases left between them. CDR3 in amino acids: CASTKAGATEAFF. Here the CDR3 DNA reads TGTGCCAGCACCAAGGCGGGGGCGACTGAAGCTTTCTTT.

The chain links TRBV6-6 to TRBJ1-1; 7 positions agree with TRBD1. This CDR3 has 12 amino acids. Germline V gene data show CDR1 as MNHNY and CDR2 as SVGAGI (reference sequence). The V segment lost 6 bases and the J segment 6 bases; nucleotides outside the gene matches: 4. In nucleotides, the CDR3 is TGTGCCAGCAGCCCTACAGGGGCTGAAGCTTTCTTT. This codes for CASSPTGAEAFF.

This clone appeared a single time. The chain combines TRBV28 with TRBJ2-1; TRBD2 agrees at 11 bases. After removal of 5 bases from V and 8 bases from J, the junction contained 14 bases not matched to a gene. Germline loops: CDR1 MDHEN, CDR2 SYDVKM. This CDR3 has 17 residues. The CDR3 protein is CASSPWGVAGGPDEQFF. The CDR3 nucleotides are TGTGCCAGCAGTCCATGGGGAGTAGCGGGAGGGCCCGATGAGCAGTTCTTC.

This clone was seen just once. The chain uses TRBV7-6 and TRBJ2-7, with 9 bases that match TRBD1. CDR3 length: 13 residues. The germline CDR1 and CDR2 sequences are SGHVS and FNYEAQ. V dropped 5 bases and J dropped 6; count of bases not matched to a gene: 5. The CDR3 protein is CASSAGTGREQYF. CDR3 coding DNA: TGTGCCAGCAGCGCTGGGACAGGGCGCGAGCAGTACTTC.

This chain uses TRBV7-2 with TRBJ2-3; D ambiguous. Germline V gene data show CDR1 as SGHTA and CDR2 as FQGNSA. The CDR3 sequence is 12 residues long. With 2 bases removed from V and 3 bases from J, the gap between germline ends came to 3 bases. In DNA, the CDR3 is TGTGCCAGCAGCTTAAAGACAGATACGCAGTATTTT. Translation gives CASSLKTDTQYF.

This chain links TRBV28 with TRBJ2-1; 12 nucleotides match TRBD2. V trimming: 4 bases; J trimming: 5 bases; junction bases outside the gene matches: 3. This CDR3 is 15 amino acids long. Germline V gene sequence: CDR1 MDHEN, CDR2 SYDVKM. CDR3 nucleotides: TGTGCCAGCAGTTCACTAGCGGGAGGAGACAATGAGCAGTTCTTC. Translating it yields CASSSLAGGDNEQFF.

For this clone: Relative to the germline gene, one junction end is altered; a read error may explain this. The chain is built from TRBV7-9 and TRBJ2-5, with D perhaps matching TRBD2 (5 bases). Germline CDR1 is SEHNR and CDR2 is FQNEAQ (reference sequence). The CDR3 is 12 residues long. For the CDR3, the DNA is TGTGCCAGCAGCCTGCAGGCGGGCGGGTCCAACTTC. Translation gives CASSLQAGGSNF.

This chain connects TRBV7-9 to TRBJ1-5; D unclear. The CDR3 contains 14 residues. Germline CDR1 reads SEHNR; CDR2 reads FQNEAQ (reference sequence). Trimming removed 1 base at V and 0 bases at J, with 4 bases between. The CDR3 DNA sequence: TGTGCCAGCAGCTTAGAATTTAGCAATCAGCCCCAGCATTTT. This codes for CASSLEFSNQPQHF.

The chain recombines TRBV18 with TRBJ2-3; D not certain. The V gene's germline CDR1 is KGHSH and CDR2 LQKENI. The V and J ends lost 5 bases and 2 bases respectively, with 2 bases between them. The CDR3 is 11 amino acids. DNA for the CDR3: TGTGCCAGCTCATCCACAGATACGCAGTATTTT. It encodes CASSSTDTQYF. Full variable domain (missing parts from reference TRBV18 and TRBJ2-3): NAGVMQNPRHLVRRRGQEARLRCSPMKGHSHVYWYRQLPEEGLKFMVYLQKENIIDESGMPKERFSAEFPKEGPSILRIQQVVRGDSAAYFCASSSTDTQYFGPGTRLTVL.

The V and J genes are TRBV6-6 and TRBJ1-5; D not certain. This CDR3 contains 12 residues. Per germline, CDR1 MNHNY and CDR2 SVGAGI (reference sequence). The ends were cut back, 6 bases at V and 1 base at J, with 4 bases in the middle. The chain's CDR3 is CASRLSNQPQHF. CDR3 DNA: TGTGCCAGCAGACTAAGCAATCAGCCCCAGCATTTT.

This chain uses TRBV6-5 with TRBJ2-1; unclear D gene. CDR1 is MNHEY and CDR2 is SVGAGI in the germline V gene. CDR3 size: 14 residues. The V end was cut by 6 bases, the J end by 6 bases, with 15 bases between. The CDR3: CASSTAGLGNEQFF. The CDR3 DNA reads as TGTGCCAGCAGCACAGCAGGTCTGGGCAATGAGCAGTTCTTC.

The CDR3 region has the DNA TGTGCCAGCAGTTTTGGCTCCTACAATGAGCAGTTCTTC. The encoded protein is CASSFGSYNEQFF. The rearrangement joins TRBV27 to TRBJ2-1; unclear D gene. Trimming left V 3 bases short and J 0 bases short, with 3 bases between. Germline V gene sequence: CDR1 MNHEY, CDR2 SMNVEV (reference sequence). This CDR3 region has 13 residues.

The rearrangement joins TRBV5-4 to TRBJ2-5; 8 nucleotides agree with TRBD2. From germline, CDR1 is SGHNT and CDR2 YYREEE (reference sequence). The CDR3 has 17 residues. V was pared by 0 bases and J by 5 bases, with 12 bases of the junction left unmatched. The CDR3: CASSLASSSGRGETQYF. The CDR3 DNA sequence: TGTGCCAGCAGCTTGGCCTCATCTAGCGGGCGGGGGGAGACCCAGTACTTC.

CDR3 in amino acids: CASGGTGSYEQYF. CDR3 nucleotide sequence: TGTGCCAGCGGAGGGACAGGCTCCTACGAGCAGTACTTC. The chain recombines TRBV5-5 with TRBJ2-7, with 8 bases that match TRBD1. Germline CDR1 reads SGHKS; CDR2 reads YYEKEE (reference sequence). There are 13 residues in the CDR3. Trimming cost V 7 bases and J 0 bases; bases outside gene matches: 3. The variable domain in full, with the rest retrieved from reference TRBV5-5 and TRBJ2-7, is DAGVTQSPTHLIKTRGQQVTLRCSPISGHKSVSWYQQVLGQGPQFIFQYYEKEERGRGNFPDRFSARQFPNYSSELNVNALLLGDSALYLCASGGTGSYEQYFGPGTRLTVT.

The V and J genes are TRBV12-5 and TRBJ1-3, with TRBD1 as a possible D gene (5 bases). Between the trimmed V and J ends, which lost 8 bases and 4 bases, there was a span of 12 bases. Germline V lookup: CDR1 LGHNT, CDR2 FRNRAP. This CDR3 is built from 13 residues. The CDR3 coding sequence is TGTGCTAGTCACAACGGGGCCGGAAACACCATATATTTT. Translation gives CASHNGAGNTIYF.

The genes are TRBV6-1 and TRBJ1-1, with no clear D. The length of the CDR3 is 12 residues. Germline-derived CDR1 and CDR2 are MNHNS and SASEGT. The V end lost 5 bases, the J end lost 2 bases, and 6 bases lay between the germline ends. Here the CDR3 DNA reads TGTGCCAGCAGTTTGCACAACACTGAAGCTTTCTTT. Translating gives CASSLHNTEAFF.

A single count supports this clone. This chain connects TRBV7-3 to TRBJ2-1; D possibly matches TRBD1 or TRBD2 (6 bases each). Germline V lookup: CDR1 SGHTA, CDR2 FQGTGA. V was trimmed by 4 bases and J by 5 bases, leaving 21 bases between them. The CDR3 contains 17 residues. For the CDR3, the DNA is TGTGCCAGCAGCTATGGTCGGGGGCTAGCGACCGACAATGAGCAGTTCTTC. Translating gives CASSYGRGLATDNEQFF.

Worth noting for this clone: The sample holds other DNA sequences that translate to the same CDR3. The chain recombines TRBV2 with TRBJ1-3; no clear D gene. V was clipped by 6 bases and J by 0 bases, with 12 bases between them. CDR1 is SNHLY, CDR2 FYNNEI, per germline. This CDR3 contains 15 residues. This CDR3 reads CASSVGTDSGNTIYF. CDR3 DNA: TGTGCCAGCAGCGTAGGAACAGACTCTGGAAACACCATATATTTT.

V and J are TRBV6-1 and TRBJ2-3; 9 bases agree with TRBD1. The germline V gene has CDR1 MNHNS and CDR2 SASEGT. CDR3 size: 15 residues. Trimming took 6 bases from V and 5 from J; bases not matched to a gene: 9. CDR3 sequence reads: CASSDGTGLLDTQYF. For the CDR3, the DNA is TGTGCCAGCAGCGACGGGACAGGGCTGTTAGATACGCAGTATTTT.

The gene calls are TRBV5-1 and TRBJ2-1; TRBD2 is a possible D gene (6 bases). V dropped 6 bases and J dropped 7 bases, with 8 bases sitting between them. CDR3 size: 11 residues. From germline, CDR1 is SGHRS and CDR2 YFSETQ. CDR3 nucleotides: TGCGCCAGCACCCTAGCGAATGAGCAGTTCTTC. Protein sequence: CASTLANEQFF.

With respect to this clone: The sample contains more than one DNA sequence encoding this CDR3. This sequence joins TRBV9 and TRBJ2-1; no clear D gene. The germline CDR1 and CDR2 sequences are SGDLS and YYNGEE. There are 12 residues in the CDR3. V shed 0 bases and J shed 10 bases, with 8 bases lying between them. CDR3 sequence: CASSVARGEQFF. For the CDR3, the DNA is TGTGCCAGCAGCGTAGCGAGAGGCGAGCAGTTCTTC.

J is TRBJ1-2 and V is TRBV19; 7 bases fit TRBD1. This CDR3 has 11 residues. Germline assignment: CDR1 LNHDA and CDR2 SQIVND (reference sequence). V shed 9 bases and J 10 bases; nucleotides not matched to a gene: 8. The CDR3 DNA reads as TGTGCCAGCCGACAGGGTCTAGCCTACACCTTC. Translated: CASRQGLAYTF.